This T cell receptor (beta chain) was sequenced in a study of cytomegalovirus exposure and HLA in healthy donors. Study-level points and caveats: Later analysis associated a missense DCLRE1C variant with TCR beta V- and J-gene trimming. What TCR beta sequences reportedly achieved was accurate prediction of HLA-A and HLA-B alleles in most subjects. Reports showed the classifier diagnosing cytomegalovirus status with high specificity and sensitivity.

The PCR made use of 60 Vbeta and 13 Jbeta primers. The method was immunoSEQ multiplex PCR; TCRdb's version includes in-frame clones alone and lacks a portion of them. The sample lists approximately 140,000 clones, 70% to 85% occurring once. In regard to this clone: Its antigen is as yet unknown.

Donors showed nominal health when sampled, although they likely had unrecorded immune exposures. The length of the CDR3 is 14 residues. V shed 5 bases, J shed 6 bases, and the junction held 6 bases outside the gene matches. Per germline, CDR1 MNHEY and CDR2 SMNVEV (reference sequence). This TCR came from a boy younger than 18 in good health and CMV-seronegative. V and J are TRBV27 and TRBJ2-2, with 7 bases matching TRBD1. What was sequenced was PBMCs. CDR3 nucleotides: TGTGCCAGCAGTACCGACAGGGATGCCGGGGAGCTGTTTTTT. As protein: CASSTDRDAGELFF.